This T cell receptor beta chain originates from a study of blood T cell repertoires in COVID-19. Study at large: Some COVID-19 samples were acute and others convalescent; all came from the United States, Italy and Spain.

The table came from immunoSEQ multiplex PCR; TCRdb's copy has only in-frame clones and leaves some out. The sample has about 240,000 clones; roughly 85% are singletons. This CDR3 spans 15 amino acids. Germline V gene lookup returns CDR1 SNHLY and CDR2 FYNNEI. V dropped 4 bases and J dropped 1 base, with 11 bases sitting between them. This TCR was recovered from a woman aged 40 to 50 who had been exposed to COVID-19. Source material: PBMCs or T cells enriched from blood (not recorded which). This chain uses TRBV2 with TRBJ1-5; D may be TRBD1 (6 bases). The CDR3 reads CASSVDSPSNQPQHF. The CDR3 DNA sequence: TGTGCCAGCAGTGTGGACAGCCCAAGCAATCAGCCCCAGCATTTT.